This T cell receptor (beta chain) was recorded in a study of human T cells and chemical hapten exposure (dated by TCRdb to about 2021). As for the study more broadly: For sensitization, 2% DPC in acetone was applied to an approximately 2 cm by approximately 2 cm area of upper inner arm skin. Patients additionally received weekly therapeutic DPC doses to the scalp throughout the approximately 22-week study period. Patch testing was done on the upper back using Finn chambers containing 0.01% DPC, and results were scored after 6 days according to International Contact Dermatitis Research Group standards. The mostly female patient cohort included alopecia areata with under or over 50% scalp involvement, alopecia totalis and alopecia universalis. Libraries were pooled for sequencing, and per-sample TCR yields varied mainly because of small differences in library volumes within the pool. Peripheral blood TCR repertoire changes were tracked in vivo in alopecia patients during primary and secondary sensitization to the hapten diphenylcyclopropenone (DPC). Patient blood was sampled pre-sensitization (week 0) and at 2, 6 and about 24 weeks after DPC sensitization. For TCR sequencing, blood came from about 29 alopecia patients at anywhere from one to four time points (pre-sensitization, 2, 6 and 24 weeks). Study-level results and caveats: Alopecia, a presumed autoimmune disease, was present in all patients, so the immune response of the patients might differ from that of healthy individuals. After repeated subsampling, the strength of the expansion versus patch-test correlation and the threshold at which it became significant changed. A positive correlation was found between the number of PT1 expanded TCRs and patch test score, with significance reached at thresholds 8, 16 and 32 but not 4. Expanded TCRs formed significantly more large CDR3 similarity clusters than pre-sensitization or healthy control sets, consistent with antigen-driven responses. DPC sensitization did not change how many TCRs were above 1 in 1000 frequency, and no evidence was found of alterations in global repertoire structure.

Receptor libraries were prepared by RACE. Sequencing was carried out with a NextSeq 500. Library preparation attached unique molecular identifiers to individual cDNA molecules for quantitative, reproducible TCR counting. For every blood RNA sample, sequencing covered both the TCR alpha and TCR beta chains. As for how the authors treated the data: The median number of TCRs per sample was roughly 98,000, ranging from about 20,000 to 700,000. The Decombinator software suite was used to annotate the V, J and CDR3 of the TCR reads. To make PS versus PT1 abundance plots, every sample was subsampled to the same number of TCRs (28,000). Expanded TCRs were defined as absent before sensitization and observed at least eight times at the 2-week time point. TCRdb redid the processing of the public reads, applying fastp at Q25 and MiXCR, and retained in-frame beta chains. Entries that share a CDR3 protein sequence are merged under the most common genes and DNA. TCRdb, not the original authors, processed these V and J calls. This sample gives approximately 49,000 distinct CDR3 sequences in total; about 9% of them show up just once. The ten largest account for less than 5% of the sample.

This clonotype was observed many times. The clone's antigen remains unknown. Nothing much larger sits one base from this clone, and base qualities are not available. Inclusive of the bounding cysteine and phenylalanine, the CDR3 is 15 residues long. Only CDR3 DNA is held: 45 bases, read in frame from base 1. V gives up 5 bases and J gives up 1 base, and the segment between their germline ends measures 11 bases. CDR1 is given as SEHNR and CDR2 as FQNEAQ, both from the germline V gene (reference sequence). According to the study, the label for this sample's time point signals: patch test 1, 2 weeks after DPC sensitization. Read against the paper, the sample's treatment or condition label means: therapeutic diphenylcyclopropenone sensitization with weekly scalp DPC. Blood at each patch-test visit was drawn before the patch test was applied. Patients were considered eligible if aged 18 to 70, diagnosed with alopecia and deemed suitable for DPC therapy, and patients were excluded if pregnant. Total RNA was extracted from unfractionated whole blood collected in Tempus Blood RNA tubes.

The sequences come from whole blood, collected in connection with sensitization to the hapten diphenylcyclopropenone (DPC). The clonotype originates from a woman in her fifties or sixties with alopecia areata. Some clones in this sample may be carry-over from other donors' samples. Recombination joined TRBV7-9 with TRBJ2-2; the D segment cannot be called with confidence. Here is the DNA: TGTGCCAGCAGCCCCCAGGCCCAGAACACCGGGGAGCTGTTTTTT. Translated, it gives CASSPQAQNTGELFF.